These 22 T cell receptor beta chains originate from one sample sequenced in a study of shared clonotypes between healthy human individuals. Assay used: immunoSEQ multiplex PCR; TCRdb lists only in-frame clones, some missing. The sample lists around 370,000 clones, about 96% seen once, with 0.32% in the top ten. Sequencing was performed on memory CD8+ T cells sorted from blood. Subset defined: CD45RO+ cells pooled with CCR7-negative TemRA cells. These receptors were collected from a man younger than 40 in good health.

This chain links TRBV2 with TRBJ1-1; TRBD1 matches 7 bases. V trimming: 9 bases; J trimming: 1 base; junction bases outside the gene matches: 2. The CDR3 has 12 amino acids. Germline assignment: CDR1 SNHLY and CDR2 FYNNEI. The CDR3 region has the DNA TGTGCCAGGCGACAGGGGAACACTGAAGCTTTCTTT. It codes for CARRQGNTEAFF.

The J gene is TRBJ2-7, the V gene TRBV27; D possibly corresponds to TRBD2 (5 bases). Germline lookup yields CDR1 MNHEY and CDR2 SMNVEV (reference sequence). The CDR3 length is 15 residues. The V and J ends lost 2 bases and 0 bases respectively, with 11 bases between them. CDR3 region: CASSLMGGSSYEQYF. CDR3 nucleotides: TGTGCCAGCAGTTTAATGGGTGGGAGCTCCTACGAGCAGTACTTC.

V and J are TRBV7-9 and TRBJ2-2; 7 bases line up with TRBD2. V shed 2 bases and J 6 bases; nucleotides not matched to a gene: 6. Germline CDR1 SEHNR, CDR2 FQNEAQ (reference sequence). There are 15 residues in the CDR3. CDR3 in amino acids: CASSLISGRAGELFF. In DNA form, the CDR3 reads TGTGCCAGCAGCTTAATATCAGGGAGGGCCGGGGAGCTGTTTTTT.

The CDR3 reads CASSEWGQGIVGGIREQYF. In DNA, the CDR3 is TGTGCCAGCAGTGAGTGGGGACAGGGTATCGTCGGGGGTATACGCGAGCAGTACTTC. The genes are TRBV6-1 and TRBJ2-7, with 9 bases lining up with TRBD1. With V trimmed by 3 bases and J by 6 bases, 21 bases remained unmatched. The CDR3 sequence is 19 residues long. CDR1 is MNHNS and CDR2 is SASEGT in the germline V gene.

The chain employs TRBV7-2 and TRBJ2-2; 10 bases line up with TRBD1. The CDR3 has 14 residues. In germline, CDR1 is SGHTA, CDR2 FQGNSA. V shed 6 bases, J shed 4 bases, and the junction held 2 bases outside the gene matches. In nucleotides, the CDR3 is TGTGCCAGCAGACGGACAGGGGGCACCGGGGAGCTGTTTTTT. It codes for CASRRTGGTGELFF.

The chain joins TRBV5-1 to TRBJ1-6; 9 nucleotides align to TRBD1. Unmatched junction bases numbered 6, after V lost 1 base and J lost 10 bases. In germline, CDR1 is SGHRS, CDR2 YFSETQ. CDR3 length equals 15 residues. The CDR3 DNA reads as TGCGCCAGCAGCTTGTCGACAGGGGGAGAATCACCCCTCCACTTT. Translated, it gives CASSLSTGGESPLHF.

This clone came up once. This chain uses TRBV30 with TRBJ2-2; D could derive from TRBD1 or TRBD2 (5 bases each). The germline V gene has CDR1 GTSNPN and CDR2 SVGIG (reference sequence). The CDR3 is made up of 14 amino acids. V lost 2 bases and J lost 5, with 12 bases in between. The DNA for the CDR3 is TGTGCCTGGAGTTCGGGGCGCGGAACCGGGGAGCTGTTTTTT. Translated, it gives CAWSSGRGTGELFF.

The chain combines TRBV7-9 with TRBJ2-3, with 8 bases that match TRBD1. The V gene's germline CDR1 is SEHNR and CDR2 FQNEAQ (reference sequence). This CDR3 comprises 16 residues. V trimming: 2 bases; J trimming: 3 bases; junction bases outside the gene matches: 7. The CDR3 DNA sequence: TGTGCCAGCAGCTTATTAGACAGGGGAATGACAGATACGCAGTATTTT. It codes for CASSLLDRGMTDTQYF.

The chain has TRBV6-5 and TRBJ1-2, with D possibly matching TRBD1 (6 bases). Per the germline V gene, CDR1 is MNHEY and CDR2 is SVGAGI. The CDR3 runs 13 residues. The V gene lost 4 bases and the J gene lost 6 bases, with 12 bases spanning the gap. CDR3 residues: CASSWDTADGYTF. The DNA for the CDR3 is TGTGCCAGCAGTTGGGACACCGCGGATGGCTACACCTTC.

This chain links TRBV10-3 with TRBJ2-5; TRBD2 aligns across 8 bases. In germline, CDR1 is ENHRY, CDR2 SYGVKD. J was trimmed by 2 bases and V by 7 bases; bases with no gene match: 3. This CDR3 comprises 13 residues. CDR3: CAINQRGQETQYF. In nucleotides, the CDR3 is TGTGCCATCAATCAGCGGGGGCAAGAGACCCAGTACTTC.

The rearrangement joins TRBV7-3 to TRBJ2-7, with no clear D. V was shortened by 6 bases and J by 0 bases, with 15 bases between the two germline ends. This CDR3 spans 15 amino acids. Germline V gene sequence: CDR1 SGHTA, CDR2 FQGTGA. DNA for the CDR3: TGTGCCAGCAGTCCCCCCTCCGGCCTCTCCTACGAGCAGTACTTC. Its protein product is CASSPPSGLSYEQYF.

This clone was seen a single time. The chain couples TRBV6-5 to TRBJ2-7; 7 bases are shared with TRBD1. J gave up 3 bases and V 6 bases, and 11 bases lay outside the gene matches. Germline V gene data show CDR1 as MNHEY and CDR2 as SVGAGI. The CDR3 loop spans 15 amino acids. This chain's CDR3 is CASSRTGLGFYEQYF. The DNA of the CDR3 is TGTGCCAGCAGCAGGACAGGCTTGGGCTTCTACGAGCAGTACTTC.

The chain has TRBV5-1 and TRBJ1-2, with D perhaps matching TRBD1 (6 bases). The ends were cut back, 0 bases at V and 5 bases at J, with 14 bases in the middle. Germline V CDR1 and CDR2: SGHRS, YFSETQ. The CDR3 runs 15 residues. The CDR3, as DNA: TGCGCCAGCAGCTTGGCCATGGGGGCGGTGTATGGCTACACCTTC. This sequence encodes CASSLAMGAVYGYTF.

The rearrangement uses TRBV9 and TRBJ2-2; a weak D match, TRBD2 (5 bases). CDR1 and CDR2 (germline): SGDLS, YYNGEE. The CDR3 is 13 residues long. V lost 3 bases and J 7 bases, leaving 10 bases between the germline ends. The CDR3 here is CASSAPGNGELFF. The CDR3 DNA reads as TGTGCCAGCAGCGCCCCGGGGAACGGGGAGCTGTTTTTT.

The sample holds one count of this clone. This chain's CDR3 is CASFGFTDTQYF. The DNA for the CDR3 is TGTGCCAGCTTCGGCTTCACAGATACGCAGTATTTT. The chain carries TRBV2 and TRBJ2-3; D is undetermined. CDR3 length: 12 amino acids. The V end was cut by 8 bases, the J end by 2 bases, with 8 bases between. The V gene's germline CDR1 is SNHLY and CDR2 FYNNEI. Combining the CDR3 with reference TRBV2 and TRBJ2-3 gives the whole variable domain EPEVTQTPSHQVTQMGQEVILRCVPISNHLYFYWYRQILGQKVEFLVSFYNNEISEKSEIFDDQFSVERPDGSNFTLKIRSTKLEDSAMYFCASFGFTDTQYFGPGTRLTVL.

V usage is TRBV29-1 and J usage is TRBJ1-1; possible D gene TRBD1, 5 bases. Germline lookup yields CDR1 SQVTM and CDR2 ANQGSEA. The CDR3 loop spans 15 amino acids. V was clipped by 4 bases and J by 5 bases, with 20 bases between them. The CDR3 sequence is CSVGGSRGRGTEAFF. CDR3 coding DNA: TGCAGCGTTGGTGGATCCCGGGGGAGAGGGACTGAAGCTTTCTTT.

This chain links TRBV30 with TRBJ1-2; D call uncertain. CDR1 is GTSNPN and CDR2 is SVGIG in the germline V gene (reference sequence). The CDR3 spans 13 residues. Trimming removed 3 bases at V and 8 bases at J, with 16 bases between. CDR3 sequence: CAWSAIMNSGYTF. DNA of the CDR3: TGTGCCTGGAGCGCTATAATGAATTCCGGCTACACCTTC.

The chain recombines TRBV5-6 with TRBJ1-2; weak D call: TRBD1 (6 bases). The CDR3 is 14 residues long. CDR1 is SGHDT, CDR2 YYEEEE, per germline. V was pared by 0 bases and J by 8 bases, with 14 bases between. The CDR3 is CASSLAFRGEGYTF. The CDR3 bases are TGTGCCAGCAGCTTGGCGTTCAGGGGCGAGGGCTACACCTTC.

This chain joins TRBV12-5 and TRBJ2-7; D not certain. Trimming pared 2 bases from V and 5 bases from J, leaving 7 bases between. Germline V gene lookup returns CDR1 LGHNT and CDR2 FRNRAP. This CDR3 has 12 amino acids. The CDR3 coding sequence is TGTGCTAGTGGTTTGTTGCGTCACGAGCAGTACTTC. Its protein product is CASGLLRHEQYF.

The chain recombines TRBV28 with TRBJ2-7; D is perhaps TRBD2 (6 bases). The CDR3 totals 11 residues. Germline V gives CDR1 MDHEN, CDR2 SYDVKM. V lost 4 bases to trimming and J lost 7 bases, with 8 bases between them. CDR3 in amino acids: CASSSGGEQYF. The CDR3 DNA sequence: TGTGCCAGCAGTTCCGGGGGAGAGCAGTACTTC.

The gene calls are TRBV6-6 and TRBJ2-1; D remains ambiguous. The ends were cut back, 5 bases at V and 7 bases at J, with 3 bases in the middle. The CDR3 is 10 amino acids. Germline loops: CDR1 MNHNY, CDR2 SVGAGI (reference sequence). The CDR3 reads CASSTNEQFF. The CDR3 nucleotides read TGTGCCAGCAGTACAAATGAGCAGTTCTTC.

V is TRBV10-1 and J is TRBJ1-3, with a possible D match to TRBD1 (6 bases). Per germline, CDR1 WNHNN and CDR2 SYGVQD (reference sequence). This CDR3 is 15 amino acids long. The V gene lost 6 bases and the J gene lost 2 bases, with 14 bases spanning the gap. CDR3 coding DNA: TGCGCCAGCAGCGCAACCGGGGGCACTGGAAACACCATATATTTT. Translated, it gives CASSATGGTGNTIYF.